These T cell receptor beta chains were read from a single sample in a study of CD8+ T cells in alopecia areata. Repertoires were generated with immunoSEQ multiplex PCR, while TCRdb's copy carries only in-frame clones and drops some. The sample records around 140,000 clones, 85% to 90% being singletons. This sample comprised CD8+ T cells sorted from blood, obtained at week 0. All receptors derive from a human donor with alopecia areata. The CDR3 runs from the conserved cysteine through the conserved F or W.

TRBV29-1,CSVEEGQTGNTIYF
TRBV13,CASSLGRGESNQPQHF
TRBV6-6,CASSYSGATEAFF
TRBV30,CAWSPTGLNEQFF
TRBV4-2,CASSQDSGSSYEQYF
TRBV5-1,CASSLVTVEVGELFF
TRBV19,CASSIMGATHLEQYF
TRBV30,CAWSNDNEQFF
TRBV7-9,CASETPRDQETQYF
TRBV5-6,CASSLALVLAENYEQYF
TRBV11-2,CASSLGTDPFYEQYF
TRBV27,CASKVGVEQYF
TRBV29-1,CSVEDPQGAYNEQFF
TRBV5-6,CASSPRFYEQYF
TRBV5-4,CASSPDGGETQYF
TRBV6-4,CASSESGGVSYGYTF
TRBV25-1,CASSLGQNYGYTF
TRBV7-9,CASSPMWGQGGHEQYF
TRBV19,CASSPAGGGLDYEQYF
TRBV7-6,CASSPTRAGYEQYF
TRBV7-9,CASSLGHRNEKLFF
TRBV30,CAWFPNTEAFF
TRBV27,CASSLTGSNYGYTF
TRBV30,CAWSVMGNEQFF
TRBV7-9,CASSMTSGRSPETQYF
TRBV6-5,CASSYSMAGTNTEAFF
TRBV29-1,CSVEDLETGGMSDTQYF
TRBV9,CASSTTGLRLNEQFF
TRBV30,CAWNDAGGFYEQYF
TRBV7-9,CASSLVGVDQETQYF
TRBV7-6,CASRGGNEQFF
TRBV5-1,CASSFTPAGSPSYEQYF
TRBV2,CASAVGGTYEQYF
TRBV30,CAWVSGTGGLAGGYTF
TRBV19,CAAGDTQYF
TRBV27,CASSDRDGTYEQYF
TRBV7-9,CASSFPGDRPQETQYF
TRBV6-5,CASSGGETQYF
TRBV7-9,CASSLVQLLDTEAFF
TRBV5-6,CASREAGGYNEQFF
TRBV6-1,CASSEFDSTGELFF
TRBV7-9,CASSSADPSSYEQYF
TRBV6-5,CASSYSTTGGDTQYF
TRBV29-1,CSVEYGRGSYNEQFF
TRBV7-9,CASSPEVAGPYEQYF